This T cell receptor beta chain was found in a study of T cells in Graves' hyperthyroidism and ophthalmopathy. On the study more broadly: Peripheral blood specimens were obtained at initial diagnosis, prior to any treatment.

Turning to this clonotype: The antigen is not known.

This CDR3 has 14 amino acids. Germline-derived CDR1 and CDR2 are MNHNS and SASEGT. Trimming took off 5 bases at V and 7 bases at J, with 17 bases between the two ends. Whole-study results and caveats: The model identified upcoming ophthalmopathy a median about 6.5 months ahead of onset.

RNA transcripts yielded amplified TCR beta CDR3 regions. Using the HTBI primer set, a first-round RT-PCR was run on the TCR CDR3. Each CDR3 protein gets one entry after TCRdb re-called the multiplex PCR reads with MiXCR. The sample has around 390,000 distinct CDR3 sequences; about 14% are singletons. Sequencing input: blood. This chain uses TRBV6-1 with TRBJ1-2, with a weak D call TRBD1 (5 bases). The receptor's source is a woman in her 30s with Graves' ophthalmopathy. CDR3 region: CASSTLGQGGGYTF. Here the CDR3 DNA reads TGTGCCAGCAGTACCCTGGGCCAGGGTGGTGGCTACACCTTC.